This TCR beta chain was profiled in a study of blood T cells in healthy people across ages (dated by TCRdb to about 2015). Looking at the study overall: In model experiments, template switching captured roughly one uniquely barcoded TCR beta cDNA molecule for every two T cells. To track age-related changes in TCR beta repertoire diversity, the study relied on deep sequencing normalized with unique cDNA molecular identifiers. Four age groups were formed from the donors: young (average about 15 years), middle-aged (around 37), aged (about 68) and long-lived (roughly 81). Donors of different ages were randomly distributed across sequencing lanes to avoid experimental bias. Two additional independent replicas of 1 million unique cDNA reads from the same blood draw were analyzed for two donors (one aged 18 to 30 and one aged 80 or older).

Libraries were constructed by 5' RACE. The instrument was an Illumina HiSeq 2500. The second PCR ran for roughly 7 to 12 cycles and used a J-beta primer mix along with a sample-barcoded 5' primer. A template-switch 5' adaptor carrying 12 random nucleotides introduced a unique molecular identifier onto each TCR beta cDNA molecule. Each sample yielded at least 3 million CDR3-containing paired-end reads. First-strand cDNA was synthesized from all RNA with the Mint cDNA synthesis kit, primed by a TRBC-specific oligonucleotide. After uracil-DNA glycosylase treatment, a first 18-cycle PCR used universal primers M1SS and BC2_uni_R on all cDNA. Processing in the source paper ran as follows. Normalization of each sample was performed by random selection of 1 million high-quality reads, each carrying a distinct molecular identifier. Reads with shared molecular identifiers were discarded instead of being binned into consensus sequences. MiTCR, set to a Q25 quality threshold and the strictest error-elimination algorithm, was used for CDR3 identification, clonotype clustering and error correction. A nonparametric unseen species model using Euler transformation provided a lower-bound estimate of total TCR beta diversity. TCRdb trimmed the raw reads at Q25, called clones with MiXCR and kept productive beta chains. Rows merge per CDR3 protein into single entries with the most common DNA and genes. The V and J calls and clone size are TCRdb's, not the authors'. This sample holds under 1,000,000 distinct CDR3 sequences; 30% to 45% were observed only once. Over 10% of the sample rests with the top ten.

The CDR3 contains 15 residues, cysteine and phenylalanine counted. The DNA shown is the 45-base CDR3, in frame from base 1. At the junction V is shortened by 7 bases and J by 2 bases; bases outside the gene matches: 11. Sequences DFQATT (CDR1) and SNEGSKA (CDR2) are obtained from the germline V gene (reference sequence). Results the study describes overall, beyond this receptor: Compared with the aged group, the long-lived group had more naive CD4+ T cells, fewer expanded clones and increased TCR diversity, suggesting age selection. Conclusive comparison of naive and antigen-experienced compartments was prevented by the profiling of bulk unsorted PBMCs. The CMV infection status of donors was not known, potentially confounding age-related changes in expanded clonotypes. A strong correlation was found between observed TCR beta diversity and the percentage of naive T cells measured by flow cytometry. Observed TCR beta diversity per million T cells fell roughly linearly with age, and a significant reduction was already apparent by age about 38. Estimates of total diversity from one million sequenced T cells were regarded as lower bounds and underestimates.

Donors were around 37 systemically healthy Caucasian individuals from Russia aged roughly 6 to 90 years. Ten milliliters of peripheral blood were drawn from each donor into EDTA-treated Vacutainer tubes. PBMCs were isolated by Ficoll-Paque density-gradient centrifugation, with at least 6 million obtained per sample. Total RNA, at least 6 micrograms per sample, was extracted from PBMCs with Trizol reagent. For every donor, flow cytometry on a PBMC aliquot measured the percentage of naive CD45RAhigh/CD27high T cells. A note on this clonotype: It has no known antigen specificity. No qualities accompany the bases; no much larger clone lies one base away.

This clonotype originated in a man aged 18 to 35 in good health. Sequenced input: blood. Here the chain combines TRBV20-1 and TRBJ1-2, and TRBD1 aligns with 9 junction nucleotides. The CDR3 region has the sequence CSDIDTGGANYGYTF. The DNA sequence follows: TGCAGTGATATTGATACAGGGGGCGCAAACTATGGCTACACCTTC.